This T cell receptor (beta chain) was captured in a study of T cells in Graves' hyperthyroidism and ophthalmopathy. General study points: Ophthalmopathy stood apart from stable hyperthyroidism in a 13 V-J model. Ophthalmopathy got predicted by the model a median about 6.7 months before its onset.

The length of the CDR3 is 16 residues. Germline V gene sequence: CDR1 SGHDN, CDR2 FVKESK. The V gene lost 0 bases and the J gene lost 6 bases, with 12 bases spanning the gap. Researchers took RNA transcripts and amplified the TCR beta CDR3 regions from them. In the first-round RT-PCR of the TCR CDR3, the HTBI primer set was used. TCRdb reprocessed the multiplex PCR reads with MiXCR, giving one entry per CDR3 protein. The sample has around 500,000 distinct CDR3 sequences, approximately 14% seen once. The study left out patients who had uncontrolled infection, other autoimmune disease, pregnancy or lactation. Turning to this clonotype: Its antigen is still unknown.

The chain has TRBV14 and TRBJ1-6; D possibly corresponds to TRBD1 (6 bases). The sample consisted of blood. This TCR was recovered from a woman in her thirties or forties with Graves' hyperthyroidism. DNA for the CDR3: TGTGCCAGCAGCCAAGACCCAGGGGTCCCTAATTCACCCCTCCACTTT. Translating gives CASSQDPGVPNSPLHF.